This entry concerns a single T cell receptor beta chain. This clone turned up a few times. The target of this receptor is not known. Base qualities were left out, and no much larger clone turns up one base away. TCR CDR3 regions were amplified from genomic DNA by multiplex PCR using the deep immunoSEQ assay. Extracted genomic DNA from each cell subset was distributed evenly across all wells of several immunoSEQ 96-well plates, and each plate was treated as a replicate. For sorted subsets, 200 ng of genomic DNA, equivalent to 25,000 to 30,000 T cell genomes, went into each replicate PCR. The purified libraries were quantified using a Qubit 3.0 fluorometer, sized with a Bioanalyzer 2100, and then quantified again using the KAPA Library Quantification kit. Each immunoSEQ 96-well plate was sequenced on its own single-read 150-cycle Illumina NextSeq 550 flow cell. Per the original workflow: The immunoSEQ output contained only junctional sequences without quality scores, so filtering could not match that applied to full-length reads. Sequences were annotated with PyIR, a Python wrapper for IgBLAST v1.9, and V/J genes and CDR3 were assigned using IMGT germline references. Reads with weak V/J assignments (E-value above 1e-6), missing CDR3, stop codons, out-of-frame junctions, or ambiguous translated residues were removed. V3J clonotypes were defined as sequences sharing the same inferred V gene, J gene, and CDR3 amino acid sequence. The percentage overlap between two repertoires was calculated by dividing the number of shared unique clonotypes by the size of the smaller repertoire. Repertoire richness was assessed with RTK rarefaction, the Chao1 estimator, and Recon v2.1 estimates of unobserved clonotypes. Generation probabilities were computed with OLGA for all TCRbeta clonotypes obtained by the gDNA method from several donors. Imported from immuneACCESS, the table was reduced by TCRdb to in-frame sequences with V and J called. These copies leave out some clones; in studies compared against another copy, an unresolved V gene accounts for under half, and the cause of the remainder is not known. The V and J calls and clone size come from that table; D and trimming were worked out from the DNA. The sample records some 1,900,000 clones, approximately 94% of which are singletons. The leading ten clones occupy more than 0.95% of the sample.

The data derive from a study of shared clonotypes between healthy human individuals (dated by TCRdb to about 2020). Background on the whole study: The cohort included three men and two women between 18 and 49 years of age. Per donor, leukapheresis produced somewhere between about 0.9 and 9 billion PBMCs. Libraries were prepared and TCR repertoires were sequenced by different laboratories using diverse techniques, in order to increase sequencing depth and limit assay-specific biases. For each donor, CD4 naive and CD4 memory were each given three plates, CD8 naive was given two plates, and CD8 memory was given one plate. Blood TCR repertoires of several healthy adults were deeply sequenced to estimate repertoire size and the extent of clonotype sharing between individuals.

What the work shows at the level of the full study, not this receptor alone: Pairwise subsampling indicated that sequencing depth was expected to affect the degree of clonotype sharing among donors. Estimated clonotype richness was generally larger for naive than for memory subsets. The genetic and exposure-history diversity represented was limited by the small number of donors. Clonotypes shared by all four sorted-subset donors showed higher generation probabilities than non-shared clonotypes. Sampling was restricted to blood, and TCR repertoires in tissue are likely to differ from TCR repertoires in blood. Sharing across a few donors was observed for roughly 5.4% of naive CD4, over 3% of naive CD8, 2% to 2.5% of memory CD4, and about 0.38% of memory CD8 clonotypes. Even with the large sequencing depth, rarefaction of the sorted-subset datasets indicated that sequencing was incomplete.

CD8 naive samples were CD45RO-negative cells positively selected for CCR7, giving a CD45RA+CCR7+ population that excluded TemRA cells. The donors were healthy, HIV-negative adults who had no recently reported acute infections or vaccinations. Every donor was a Caucasian adult residing in Nashville, Tennessee, USA. Blood was collected by leukapheresis, and PBMCs were isolated by Ficoll-Histopaque density gradient centrifugation and then cryopreserved in liquid nitrogen vapor phase. Analytical flow cytometry was used to check the purity and quantity of every magnetically sorted T cell population. From each sorted fraction, genomic DNA was isolated and quantified by UV absorbance on a Nanodrop 2000c. The origin of this receptor is a man younger than 35 in good health. Input material: naive CD8+ T cells sorted from blood. The cell subset or site tag for this specimen amounts to: CD45RA+CCR7+.

The nucleotides read TGTGCCAGTAGTATAAACAGGGAATACGAGCAGTACTTC. It codes for CASSINREYEQYF. Recombination joined TRBV19 with TRBJ2-7; D gene: possibly TRBD1, on 6 matching bases. Trimming removed 2 bases from V and 4 bases from J, leaving 9 bases between the germline ends. From the cysteine through the phenylalanine, the CDR3 covers 13 amino acids. Just the 39-base CDR3 DNA is kept, in frame starting at base 1. From a lookup of the germline V gene (reference sequence), CDR1 and CDR2 are LNHDA and SQIVND.